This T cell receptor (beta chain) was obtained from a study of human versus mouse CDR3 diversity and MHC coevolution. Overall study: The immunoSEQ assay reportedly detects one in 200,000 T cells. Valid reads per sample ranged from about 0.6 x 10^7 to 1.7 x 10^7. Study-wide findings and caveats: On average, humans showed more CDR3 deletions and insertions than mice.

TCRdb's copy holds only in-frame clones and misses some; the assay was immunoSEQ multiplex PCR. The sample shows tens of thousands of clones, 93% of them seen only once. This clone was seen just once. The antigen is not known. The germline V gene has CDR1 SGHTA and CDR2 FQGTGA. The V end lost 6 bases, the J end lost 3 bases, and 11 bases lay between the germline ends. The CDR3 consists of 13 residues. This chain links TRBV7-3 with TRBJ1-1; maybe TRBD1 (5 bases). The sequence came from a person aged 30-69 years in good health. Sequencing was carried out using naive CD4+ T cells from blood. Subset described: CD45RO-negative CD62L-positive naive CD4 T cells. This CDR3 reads CASRSGGDTEAFF. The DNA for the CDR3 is TGTGCCAGCAGGAGTGGGGGGGACACTGAAGCTTTCTTT.